These 29 T cell receptor beta chains came from one sample sequenced in a study of shared T cell receptors in the human thymus. The assay was immunoSEQ multiplex PCR, and TCRdb's table has in-frame clones only and misses some. The sample lists over 350,000 clones; approximately 95% were seen once. Material: thymocytes. The receptors were sampled from a human donor.

This chain joins TRBV28 and TRBJ2-3; D is ambiguous. The germline V gene has CDR1 MDHEN and CDR2 SYDVKM. This CDR3 has 16 residues. The V end was cut by 6 bases, the J end by 0 bases, with 16 bases between. In DNA form, the CDR3 reads TGTGCCAGCAGGGCCCGAGGCGGAAGGAGCACAGATACGCAGTATTTT. This encodes CASRARGGRSTDTQYF.

The chain is built from TRBV11-3 and TRBJ2-7; 15 bases fit TRBD2. The CDR3 runs 16 residues. The V gene's germline CDR1 is SGHNT and CDR2 YENEEA. The trim removed 5 bases at V and 4 bases at J, leaving 6 bases unmatched. Written as DNA, the CDR3 is TGTGCCAGCAGCCCGGGACTAGCGGGAGGATTATACGAGCAGTACTTC. Translation gives CASSPGLAGGLYEQYF.

V and J are TRBV9 and TRBJ2-3; 8 bases match TRBD2. This CDR3 is 18 amino acids long. With V trimmed by 0 bases and J by 0 bases, 9 bases remained unmatched. Germline V lookup: CDR1 SGDLS, CDR2 YYNGEE. This CDR3 is CASSVGMGGGTSTDTQYF. For the CDR3, the DNA is TGTGCCAGCAGCGTAGGGATGGGCGGGGGGACTAGCACAGATACGCAGTATTTT.

V gene TRBV2 combines with J gene TRBJ2-3; D is perhaps TRBD2 (5 bases). The CDR3 consists of 15 residues. Trimming removed 7 bases from V and 2 bases from J, with 16 bases in between. The germline V gene encodes CDR1 SNHLY and CDR2 FYNNEI. The CDR3 DNA sequence: TGTGCCAGCAAGAGGGTCCGGGCTTTCACAGATACGCAGTATTTT. It codes for CASKRVRAFTDTQYF.

The rearrangement uses TRBV5-4 and TRBJ2-3; 8 bases are shared with TRBD1. V shed 6 bases, J shed 1 base, and the junction held 4 bases outside the gene matches. This CDR3 is 14 amino acids long. Germline assignment: CDR1 SGHNT and CDR2 YYREEE (reference sequence). CDR3 protein: CASTLTGGTDTQYF. The CDR3 coding sequence is TGTGCCAGCACCCTGACAGGGGGCACAGATACGCAGTATTTT. The whole variable domain, remainder taken from reference TRBV5-4 and TRBJ2-3, is ETGVTQSPTHLIKTRGQQVTLRCSSQSGHNTVSWYQQALGQGPQFIFQYYREEENGRGNFPPRFSGLQFPNYSSELNVNALELDDSALYLCASTLTGGTDTQYFGPGTRLTVL.

V gene TRBV4-1 combines with J gene TRBJ2-1; no clear D. Germline CDR1 MGHRA, CDR2 YSYEKL. With 5 bases removed from V and 4 bases from J, the gap between germline ends came to 3 bases. This CDR3 has 11 residues. The CDR3 here is CASSYYNEQFF. CDR3 nucleotide sequence: TGCGCCAGCAGCTATTACAATGAGCAGTTCTTC.

V usage is TRBV27 and J usage is TRBJ2-7; perhaps D is TRBD1 or TRBD2 (5 bases each). The length of the CDR3 is 13 residues. Trimming pared 2 bases from V and 3 bases from J, leaving 8 bases between. Looked up from germline, CDR1 is MNHEY and CDR2 is SMNVEV (reference sequence). The CDR3 loop is CASSLQGDYEQYF. In DNA form, the CDR3 reads TGTGCCAGCAGTTTACAGGGAGACTACGAGCAGTACTTC.

This chain uses TRBV30 with TRBJ1-1; 7 nucleotides match TRBD1. Germline V gene sequence: CDR1 GTSNPN, CDR2 SVGIG (reference sequence). V shed 7 bases, J shed 3 bases, and the junction held 8 bases outside the gene matches. There are 13 residues in the CDR3. CDR3 DNA sequence: TGTGCCTCACGGACAGGTATGGACACTGAAGCTTTCTTT. This sequence encodes CASRTGMDTEAFF.

This chain connects TRBV28 to TRBJ2-7; possibly TRBD1 for D (7 bases). This CDR3 is 17 amino acids long. Trimming cost V 6 bases and J 3 bases, with 24 bases left between them. From germline, CDR1 is MDHEN and CDR2 SYDVKM. CDR3 DNA: TGTGCCAGCAGCACGGGGGTGGGACAGATCCTCTTCTACGAGCAGTACTTC. Its translation is CASSTGVGQILFYEQYF.

The chain is built from TRBV7-3 and TRBJ1-1, with D possibly TRBD1 on 6 matching bases. This CDR3 region has 16 residues. The germline V and J ends were trimmed by 3 bases and 0 bases, with 14 bases remaining between them. Germline loops: CDR1 SGHTA, CDR2 FQGTGA. CDR3 nucleotides: TGTGCCAGCAGCTTCCTCTACCGGACAGTGAACACTGAAGCTTTCTTT. The encoded protein is CASSFLYRTVNTEAFF.

The chain uses TRBV5-1 and TRBJ2-1; 8 nucleotides match TRBD1. The germline V gene encodes CDR1 SGHRS and CDR2 YFSETQ. The CDR3 runs 16 residues. With 6 bases clipped from V and 5 bases from J, the junction kept 13 bases outside the gene matches. CDR3 DNA: TGCGCCAGCACCAGATGGCGGGACAGGATACACAATGAGCAGTTCTTC. This codes for CASTRWRDRIHNEQFF.

The chain recombines TRBV6-6 with TRBJ2-2; no definite D call. The V gene's germline CDR1 is MNHNY and CDR2 SVGAGI (reference sequence). CDR3 size: 12 residues. V was pared by 2 bases and J by 6 bases, with 4 bases between. The CDR3 sequence: CASSYGSGELFF. The CDR3 nucleotides read TGTGCCAGCAGTTACGGATCCGGGGAGCTGTTTTTT.

This chain joins TRBV18 and TRBJ2-1, with unresolved D. The CDR3 has 16 residues. CDR1 is KGHSH, CDR2 LQKENI, per germline. V was trimmed by 1 base and J by 0 bases, leaving 10 bases between them. The CDR3 sequence is CASSPRLVYSYNEQFF. The CDR3 DNA follows: TGTGCCAGCTCACCACGGCTCGTCTACTCCTACAATGAGCAGTTCTTC.

This chain links TRBV28 with TRBJ1-2, with D perhaps matching TRBD1 (6 bases). The CDR3 runs to 14 residues. Trimming pared 6 bases from V and 5 bases from J, leaving 16 bases between. Germline V lookup: CDR1 MDHEN, CDR2 SYDVKM. The CDR3 DNA is TGTGCCAGCAGGTCACAGGGAGGTGGGTATGGCTACACCTTC. It is translated as CASRSQGGGYGYTF.

The rearrangement joins TRBV27 to TRBJ2-7, with 14 bases lining up with TRBD2. V lost 5 bases and J lost 4; bases outside the gene matches: 4. CDR1 and CDR2 from the germline V gene are MNHEY and SMNVEV (reference sequence). The CDR3 covers 15 residues. The CDR3 loop is CASSRLAGGEYEQYF. For the CDR3, the DNA is TGTGCCAGCAGTCGACTAGCGGGAGGGGAGTACGAGCAGTACTTC.

This chain links TRBV7-3 with TRBJ2-2; D is unclear. The CDR3 runs to 15 residues. V was pared by 5 bases and J by 0 bases, with 10 bases between. Germline CDR1 SGHTA, CDR2 FQGTGA. DNA of the CDR3: TGTGCCAGCAGCATTGGAGCCCCGAACACCGGGGAGCTGTTTTTT. It specifies CASSIGAPNTGELFF.

The chain has TRBV19 and TRBJ2-7; 8 bases map to TRBD2. Germline CDR1 and CDR2: LNHDA and SQIVND (reference sequence). After removal of 8 bases from V and 5 bases from J, the junction contained 11 bases not matched to a gene. The length of the CDR3 is 14 residues. The CDR3 bases are TGTGCCAGTGAGGCGGGAGGATCCGGGCACGAGCAGTACTTC. Amino acids: CASEAGGSGHEQYF.

The chain combines TRBV7-8 with TRBJ2-7; TRBD2 aligns across 8 bases. CDR3 length: 14 amino acids. V lost 5 bases to trimming and J lost 6 bases; unmatched junction nucleotides: 9. Germline CDR1 SGHVS, CDR2 FQNEAQ. CDR3 bases: TGTGCCAGCAGCACCAACCAGCGGGAGAGCGAGCAGTACTTC. Its translation: CASSTNQRESEQYF.

This clone has just one count. The CDR3 is CASSPPLGQGPTDTQYF. The CDR3 nucleotides read TGTGCCAGCAGCCCTCCCCTGGGACAGGGGCCCACAGATACGCAGTATTTT. This rearrangement joins TRBV7-3 to TRBJ2-3, with TRBD1 matching over 10 bases. Unmatched junction bases numbered 10, after V lost 5 bases and J lost 2 bases. The CDR3 runs to 17 residues. Germline V lookup: CDR1 SGHTA, CDR2 FQGTGA. Variable domain in full (rest from reference TRBV7-3 and TRBJ2-3): GAGVSQTPSNKVTEKGKYVELRCDPISGHTALYWYRQSLGQGPEFLIYFQGTGAADDSGLPNDRFFAVRPEGSVSTLKIQRTERGDSAVYLCASSPPLGQGPTDTQYFGPGTRLTVL.

The chain joins TRBV6-1 to TRBJ2-4; D tentatively fits TRBD1 or TRBD2 (6 bases each). V was clipped by 2 bases and J by 0 bases, with 14 bases between them. Germline V gene lookup returns CDR1 MNHNS and CDR2 SASEGT. There are 17 residues in the CDR3. The CDR3 here is CASSEIVGGVAKNIQYF. The CDR3 region has the DNA TGTGCCAGCAGTGAAATCGTGGGGGGCGTAGCCAAAAACATTCAGTACTTC.

This chain links TRBV28 with TRBJ2-4; 11 bases line up with TRBD1. Germline V lookup: CDR1 MDHEN, CDR2 SYDVKM. Trimming cost V 4 bases and J 6 bases; bases outside gene matches: 5. The CDR3 totals 15 residues. In DNA form, the CDR3 reads TGTGCCAGCAGTTCCGGACAGGGGGCTAGAAACATTCAGTACTTC. Translation: CASSSGQGARNIQYF.

The V gene is TRBV19, the J gene TRBJ1-5; D perhaps matches TRBD1 (6 bases). The CDR3 totals 16 residues. Trimming left V 3 bases short and J 6 bases short, with 18 bases between. Germline CDR1 reads LNHDA; CDR2 reads SQIVND (reference sequence). Here the CDR3 DNA reads TGTGCCAGTAGTATTGTGGTTGCGGGGGGCAGTCAGCCCCAGCATTTT. Protein product: CASSIVVAGGSQPQHF.

The chain joins TRBV20-1 to TRBJ2-3; no reliable D call. Germline-derived CDR1 and CDR2 are DFQATT and SNEGSKA (reference sequence). This CDR3 contains 9 residues. V lost 7 bases and J 5 bases, leaving 4 bases between the germline ends. The CDR3 DNA is TGCAGTGTTGAAGATACGCAGTATTTT. Its protein is CSVEDTQYF.

The chain uses TRBV7-9 and TRBJ2-2; 7 bases are a match to TRBD1. Germline V gene data show CDR1 as SEHNR and CDR2 as FQNEAQ (reference sequence). The CDR3 covers 16 residues. Trimming cost V 3 bases and J 5 bases; bases outside gene matches: 9. The CDR3 nucleotides read TGTGCCAGCAGCTTTAATGAGGGGGCGCAGACCGGGGAGCTGTTTTTT. Protein: CASSFNEGAQTGELFF.

V gene TRBV30 combines with J gene TRBJ1-2; a possible D gene is TRBD1 (6 bases). This CDR3 comprises 18 residues. Germline V gene data show CDR1 as GTSNPN and CDR2 as SVGIG (reference sequence). V lost 0 bases and J 2 bases, leaving 22 bases between the germline ends. The CDR3 region is CAWSVAPEGEELNYGYTF. For the CDR3, the DNA is TGTGCCTGGAGTGTCGCCCCCGAGGGGGAGGAGCTGAACTATGGCTACACCTTC.

V usage is TRBV18 and J usage is TRBJ2-6; a possible D gene is TRBD1 (5 bases). V was cut by 6 bases and J by 0 bases, with 18 bases left in between. The CDR3 totals 18 residues. Germline-derived CDR1 and CDR2 are KGHSH and LQKENI. CDR3 nucleotides: TGTGCCAGCTCGACCATTGCCAGACAGTTCTCTGGGGCCAACGTCCTGACTTTC. It yields the protein CASSTIARQFSGANVLTF.

This rearrangement joins TRBV11-2 to TRBJ1-1, with 8 bases that match TRBD1. V trimming: 3 bases; J trimming: 5 bases; junction bases outside the gene matches: 11. The germline V gene has CDR1 SGHAT and CDR2 FQNNGV. There are 16 residues in the CDR3. DNA for the CDR3: TGTGCCAGCAGCTTCATTCAGGGGGCGGTGGAAACTGAAGCTTTCTTT. This codes for CASSFIQGAVETEAFF.

This clone appeared once. The V call is TRBV19, the J call TRBJ1-2, with D perhaps matching TRBD1 (5 bases). The germline CDR1 and CDR2 sequences are LNHDA and SQIVND (reference sequence). The CDR3 covers 15 residues. V was shortened by 3 bases and J by 0 bases, with 11 bases between the two germline ends. The CDR3 region has the DNA TGTGCCAGTAGTATGGACACCCTCCCTAACTATGGCTACACCTTC. Protein product: CASSMDTLPNYGYTF. Complete variable domain (other parts from reference TRBV19 and TRBJ1-2): DGGITQSPKYLFRKEGQNVTLSCEQNLNHDAMYWYRQDPGQGLRLIYYSQIVNDFQKGDIAEGYSVSREKKESFPLTVTSAQKNPTAFYLCASSMDTLPNYGYTFGSGTRLTVV.

This chain joins TRBV7-8 and TRBJ1-4; 10 bases align to TRBD1. The CDR3 consists of 20 residues. The V gene end was trimmed by 2 bases and the J gene end by 0 bases; junction bases not matched to a gene: 12. Germline V gene lookup returns CDR1 SGHVS and CDR2 FQNEAQ. CDR3 region: CASSLLTTGGYRATNEKLFF. The DNA for the CDR3 is TGTGCCAGCAGCTTATTGACGACAGGGGGCTATAGGGCAACTAATGAAAAACTGTTTTTT.